This note documents a single T cell receptor (beta chain) sequence. Its antigen is unidentified. Sample treatment: roughly 10-day PBMC culture with coronavirus spike peptide pools or control peptides (ViraFEST assay). V was pared by 4 bases and J by 2 bases, with 0 bases between. The CDR3 loop spans 12 amino acids. The data originate from a study of vaccination and CD4 T cells after COVID-19. Regarding the study as a whole: Post-vaccination reactive clonotypes (median around 40) did not differ significantly from post-infection (fewer than 24).

The Oncomine TCR Beta short-read assay was what sequenced the DNA obtained from cultured CD4+ T cells. MiXCR was run by TCRdb on the PCR reads, yielding one entry per CDR3 protein. The sample carries just over 15,000 distinct CDR3 sequences, around 42% recorded once. The sample in question was CD4+ T cells from blood, cultured in vitro, obtained before SARS-CoV-2 vaccination. The rearrangement links TRBV12-3 or TRBV12-4 to TRBJ1-6; D ambiguous. The clonotype originates from a human donor who had recovered from COVID-19. CDR3 sequence reads: CASSSYNSPLHF. CDR3 in DNA: TGTGCCAGCAGTTCCTATAATTCACCCCTCCACTTT.